This TCR beta chain was captured by sequencing in a study of T cell responses to AZD1222 COVID-19 vaccine. Broader study findings: Females made up more of the donors, who were largely white British, and clonal diversity may have come out too low.

Of note for this clone: What it binds is not known.

Repertoires were generated with immunoSEQ multiplex PCR, while TCRdb's copy carries only in-frame clones and drops some. The repertoire holds 120,000 or so clones, with 87% as singletons. Germline assignment: CDR1 SGHRS and CDR2 YFSETQ. Trimming took off 0 bases at V and 0 bases at J, with 10 bases between the two ends. The CDR3 contains 15 residues. This material consisted of peripheral blood, taken on day 0 of AZD1222 vaccination. The V gene is TRBV5-1, the J gene TRBJ2-7; TRBD1 might be the D (5 bases). This receptor was taken from an adult in good health. The CDR3 region has the DNA TGCGCCAGCAGCTTGGCGCAGGGCCTCTCCTACGAGCAGTACTTC. It yields the protein CASSLAQGLSYEQYF.